The source of this T cell receptor beta chain is a study of CD8 T cells in Susac syndrome. The authors reverse transcribed roughly 0.5 to 1 ug RNA with random hexamers. TCRdb used MiXCR to reprocess the immunoSEQ multiplex PCR reads, holding one entry per CDR3 protein. The table records approximately 230,000 distinct CDR3 sequences, 90% to 95% of them present only once. The CD8+ and CD4+ T cells were isolated magnetically using a negative isolation approach, whereas the TEMRA cells were enriched by FACS. V dropped 2 bases and J dropped 2; count of bases not matched to a gene: 4. The CDR3 has 15 residues. Germline V gene data show CDR1 as MNHEY and CDR2 as SVGEGT. This clonotype was seen just once.

The origin of this receptor is a human donor with multiple sclerosis. What was sequenced was CD4+ T cells from PBMCs. The rearrangement uses TRBV6-2 or TRBV6-3 and TRBJ2-5, with 8 bases that match TRBD1. CDR3: CASSYLTGAQETQYF. Here the CDR3 DNA reads TGTGCCAGCAGTTACCTGACAGGGGCGCAAGAGACCCAGTACTTC.